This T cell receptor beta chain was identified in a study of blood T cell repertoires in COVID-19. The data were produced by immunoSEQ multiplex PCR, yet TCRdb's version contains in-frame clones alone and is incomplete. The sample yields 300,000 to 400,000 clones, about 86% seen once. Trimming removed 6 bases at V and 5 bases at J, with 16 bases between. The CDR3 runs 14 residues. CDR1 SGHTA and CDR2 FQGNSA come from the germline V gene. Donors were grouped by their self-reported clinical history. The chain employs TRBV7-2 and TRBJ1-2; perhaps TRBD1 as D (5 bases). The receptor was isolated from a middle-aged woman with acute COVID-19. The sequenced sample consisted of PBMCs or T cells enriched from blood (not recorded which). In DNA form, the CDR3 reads TGTGCCAGCAGTTCGGGAGGGGCTGGGTATGGCTACACCTTC. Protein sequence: CASSSGGAGYGYTF.